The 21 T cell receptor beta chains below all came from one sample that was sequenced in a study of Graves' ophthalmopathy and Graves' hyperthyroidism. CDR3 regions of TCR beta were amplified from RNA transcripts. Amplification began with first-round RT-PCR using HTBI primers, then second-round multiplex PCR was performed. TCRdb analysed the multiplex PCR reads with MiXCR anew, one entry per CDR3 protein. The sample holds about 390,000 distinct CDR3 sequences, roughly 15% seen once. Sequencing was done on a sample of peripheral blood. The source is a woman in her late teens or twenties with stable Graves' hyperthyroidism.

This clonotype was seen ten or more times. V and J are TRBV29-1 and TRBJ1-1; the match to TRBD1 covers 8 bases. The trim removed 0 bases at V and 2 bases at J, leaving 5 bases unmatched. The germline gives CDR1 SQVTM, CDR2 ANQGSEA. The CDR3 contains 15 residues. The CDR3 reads CSVEDDRGPNTEAFF. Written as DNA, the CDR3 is TGCAGCGTTGAAGACGACAGGGGACCTAACACTGAAGCTTTCTTT. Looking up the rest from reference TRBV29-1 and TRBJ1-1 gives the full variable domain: SAVISQKPSRDICQRGTSLTIQCQVDSQVTMMFWYRQQPGQSLTLIATANQGSEATYESGFVIDKFPISRPNLTFSTLTVSNMSPEDSSIYLCSVEDDRGPNTEAFFGQGTRLTVV.

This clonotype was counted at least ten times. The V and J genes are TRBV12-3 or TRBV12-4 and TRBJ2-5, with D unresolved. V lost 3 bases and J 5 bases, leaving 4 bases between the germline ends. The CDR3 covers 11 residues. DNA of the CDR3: TGTGCCAGCAGTTTTCTGGAGACCCAGTACTTC. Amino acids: CASSFLETQYF.

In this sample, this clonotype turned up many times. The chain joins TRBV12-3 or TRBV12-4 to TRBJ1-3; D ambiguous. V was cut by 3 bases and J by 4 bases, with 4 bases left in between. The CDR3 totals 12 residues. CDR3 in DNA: TGTGCCAGCAGTTTCGGCGGAAACACCATATATTTT. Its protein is CASSFGGNTIYF.

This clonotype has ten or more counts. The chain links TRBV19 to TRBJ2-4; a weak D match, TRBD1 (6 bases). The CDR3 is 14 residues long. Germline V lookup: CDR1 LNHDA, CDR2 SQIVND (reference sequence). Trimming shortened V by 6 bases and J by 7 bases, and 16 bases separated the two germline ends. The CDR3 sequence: CASSNRDRGNIQYF. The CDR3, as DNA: TGTGCCAGTAGCAACAGGGATAGGGGGAACATTCAGTACTTC.

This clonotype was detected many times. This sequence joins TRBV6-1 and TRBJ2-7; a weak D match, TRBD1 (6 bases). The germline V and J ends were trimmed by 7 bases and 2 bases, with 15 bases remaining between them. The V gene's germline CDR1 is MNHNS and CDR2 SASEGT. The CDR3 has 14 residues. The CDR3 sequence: CASKGEWLTYEQYF. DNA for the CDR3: TGTGCCAGCAAGGGGGAGTGGTTGACCTACGAGCAGTACTTC.

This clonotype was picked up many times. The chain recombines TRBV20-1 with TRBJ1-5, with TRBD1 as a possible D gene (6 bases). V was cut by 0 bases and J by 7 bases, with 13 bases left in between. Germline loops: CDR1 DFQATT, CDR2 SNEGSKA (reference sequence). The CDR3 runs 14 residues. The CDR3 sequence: CSARDPRGEQPQHF. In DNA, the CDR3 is TGCAGTGCTAGAGATCCAAGGGGGGAACAGCCCCAGCATTTT.

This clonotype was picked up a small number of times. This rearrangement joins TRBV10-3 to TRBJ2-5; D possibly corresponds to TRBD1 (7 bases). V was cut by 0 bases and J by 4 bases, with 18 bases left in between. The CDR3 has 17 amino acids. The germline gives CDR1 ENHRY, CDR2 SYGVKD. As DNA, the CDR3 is TGTGCCATCAGTGAGTCCGAACGGCAGGGGGGTCGAGAGACCCAGTACTTC. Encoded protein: CAISESERQGGRETQYF.

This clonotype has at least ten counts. CDR3 nucleotide sequence: TGTGCCAGCAGCAACACAGAGGGGCGCTGGTTCTCGGTGCTGTTTTTT. It is translated as CASSNTEGRWFSVLFF. The chain recombines TRBV3-1 with TRBJ2-2; D may correspond to TRBD1 or TRBD2 (5 bases each). Trimming left V 5 bases short and J 13 bases short, with 26 bases between. Germline assignment: CDR1 LGHDT and CDR2 YNNKEL (reference sequence). The CDR3 has 16 residues.

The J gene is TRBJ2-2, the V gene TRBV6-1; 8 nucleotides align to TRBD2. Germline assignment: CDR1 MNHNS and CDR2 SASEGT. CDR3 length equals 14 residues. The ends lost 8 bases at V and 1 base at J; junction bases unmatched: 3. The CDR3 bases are TGTGCCAGCCGGGGGGGCCTGAACACCGGGGAGCTGTTTTTT. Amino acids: CASRGGLNTGELFF.

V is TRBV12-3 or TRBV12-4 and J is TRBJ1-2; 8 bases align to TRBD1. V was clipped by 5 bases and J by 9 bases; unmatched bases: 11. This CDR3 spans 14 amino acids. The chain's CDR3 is CASSIRDRLLSYTF. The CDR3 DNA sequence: TGTGCCAGCAGTATCCGGGACAGGCTGCTAAGCTACACCTTC.

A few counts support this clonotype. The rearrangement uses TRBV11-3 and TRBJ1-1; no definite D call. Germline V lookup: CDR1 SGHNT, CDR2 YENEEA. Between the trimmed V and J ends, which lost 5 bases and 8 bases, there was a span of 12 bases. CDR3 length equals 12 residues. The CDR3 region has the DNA TGTGCCAGCAGCCCGGGGAACAGAGAAGCTTTCTTT. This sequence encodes CASSPGNREAFF. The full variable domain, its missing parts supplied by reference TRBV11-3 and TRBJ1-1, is EAGVVQSPRYKIIEKKQPVAFWCNPISGHNTLYWYLQNLGQGPELLIRYENEEAVDDSQLPKDRFSAERLKGVDSTLKIQPAELGDSAVYLCASSPGNREAFFGQGTRLTVV.

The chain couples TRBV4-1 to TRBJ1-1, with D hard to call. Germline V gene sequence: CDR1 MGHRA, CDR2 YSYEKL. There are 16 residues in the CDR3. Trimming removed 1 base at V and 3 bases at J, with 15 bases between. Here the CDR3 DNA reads TGCGCCAGCAGCCAAGTTTTGGGCCAGTTGGACACTGAAGCTTTCTTT. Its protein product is CASSQVLGQLDTEAFF.

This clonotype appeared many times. CDR3 in DNA: TGCAGTGCTCAGACGTACGAACTACCGGGACAGGGAAGGGACTATGGCTACACCTTC. The encoded protein is CSAQTYELPGQGRDYGYTF. The chain employs TRBV20-1 and TRBJ1-2, with 9 bases lining up with TRBD1. The CDR3 contains 19 residues. V shed 5 bases and J 3 bases; nucleotides not matched to a gene: 22. Germline assignment: CDR1 DFQATT and CDR2 SNEGSKA (reference sequence).

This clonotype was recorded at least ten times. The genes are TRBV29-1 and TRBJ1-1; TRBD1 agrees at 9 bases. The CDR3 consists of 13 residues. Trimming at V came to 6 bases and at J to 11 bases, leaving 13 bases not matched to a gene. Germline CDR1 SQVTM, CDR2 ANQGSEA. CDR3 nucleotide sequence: TGCAGCGTACACAGGGGGCGTACCCCTGGGGCTTTCTTT. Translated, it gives CSVHRGRTPGAFF.

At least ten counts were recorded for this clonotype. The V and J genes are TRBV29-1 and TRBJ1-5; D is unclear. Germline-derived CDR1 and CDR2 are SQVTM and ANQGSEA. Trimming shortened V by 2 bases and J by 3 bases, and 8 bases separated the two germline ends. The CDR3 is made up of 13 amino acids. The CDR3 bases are TGCAGCGTTGAAACGGCCTTCAATCAGCCCCAGCATTTT. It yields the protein CSVETAFNQPQHF.

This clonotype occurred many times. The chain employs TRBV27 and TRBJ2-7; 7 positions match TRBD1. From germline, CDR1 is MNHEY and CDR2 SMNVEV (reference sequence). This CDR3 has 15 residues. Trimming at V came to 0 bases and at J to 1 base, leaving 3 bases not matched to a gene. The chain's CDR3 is CASSLSGQVSYEQYF. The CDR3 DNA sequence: TGTGCCAGCAGTTTATCAGGACAGGTGTCCTACGAGCAGTACTTC.

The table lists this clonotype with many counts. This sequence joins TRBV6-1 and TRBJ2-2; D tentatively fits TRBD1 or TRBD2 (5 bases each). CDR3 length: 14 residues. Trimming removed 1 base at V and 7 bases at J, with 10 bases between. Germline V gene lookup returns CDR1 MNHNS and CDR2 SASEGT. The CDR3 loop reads CASSEGGTYGELFF. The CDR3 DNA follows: TGTGCCAGCAGTGAAGGGGGGACCTACGGGGAGCTGTTTTTT.

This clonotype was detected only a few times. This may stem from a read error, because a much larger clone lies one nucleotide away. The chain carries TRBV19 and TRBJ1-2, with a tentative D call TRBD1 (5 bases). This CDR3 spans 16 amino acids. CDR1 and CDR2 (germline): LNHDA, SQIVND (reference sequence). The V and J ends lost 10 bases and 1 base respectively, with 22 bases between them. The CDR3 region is CATVGEAGRINYGYTF. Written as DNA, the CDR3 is TGTGCCACCGTTGGGGAGGCGGGACGGATTAACTATGGCTACACCTTC.

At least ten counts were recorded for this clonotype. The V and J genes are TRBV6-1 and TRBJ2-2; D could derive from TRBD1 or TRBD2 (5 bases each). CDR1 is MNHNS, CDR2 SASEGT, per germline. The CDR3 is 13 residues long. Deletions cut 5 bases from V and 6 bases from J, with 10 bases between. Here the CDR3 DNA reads TGTGCCAGCAGTCCACTGGGGGCCGGGGAGCTGTTTTTT. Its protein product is CASSPLGAGELFF.

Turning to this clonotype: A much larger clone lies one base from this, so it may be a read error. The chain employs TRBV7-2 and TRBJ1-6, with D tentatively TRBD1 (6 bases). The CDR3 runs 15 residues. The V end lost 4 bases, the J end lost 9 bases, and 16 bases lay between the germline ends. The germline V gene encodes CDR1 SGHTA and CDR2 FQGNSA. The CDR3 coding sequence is TGTGCCAGCAGCTCAGTTCTGGGGGCGGGTTCACCCCTCCACTTT. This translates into CASSSVLGAGSPLHF.

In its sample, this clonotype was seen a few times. The CDR3 loop is CASSLGYYRASVVTEAFF. Here the CDR3 DNA reads TGTGCCAGCAGCTTAGGGTACTACAGGGCGTCGGTGGTTACTGAAGCTTTCTTT. This chain joins TRBV11-1 and TRBJ1-1, with D perhaps matching TRBD1 (6 bases). Trimming left V 1 base short and J 5 bases short, with 23 bases between. Germline CDR1 and CDR2: SGHAT and FQDESV (reference sequence). CDR3 length equals 18 residues.